This note documents a single TCR beta chain sequence. Its antigen is unidentified. Primers: 60 Vbeta forward and 13 Jbeta reverse. Sequencing used immunoSEQ multiplex PCR; TCRdb keeps in-frame clones, though not all of them. The table includes roughly 120,000 clones, around 77% detected once. Germline loops: CDR1 MDHEN, CDR2 SYDVKM. The CDR3 length is 17 residues. V was clipped by 7 bases and J by 0 bases, with 19 bases between them. The data derive from a study of cytomegalovirus exposure and HLA in healthy donors. Across the whole study: Ancestry clustering placed around four fifths of some 400 genotyped donors in the Caucasian-associated cluster. The study's findings and limits: When presence/absence was analysed, sequencing depth was taken to be roughly uniform across donors. It was likely that a cluster of highly shared sequence variants was a sequencing artifact. In a later analysis, donors in an Asian-associated ancestry cluster reportedly had fewer N-insertions in productive TCRs than the cohort mean.

The V gene is TRBV28, the J gene TRBJ2-1; tentative D call: TRBD2 (5 bases). The sample was PBMCs. The receptor's source is a human donor in good health. CDR3 nucleotides: TGTGCCAGCACCCCTTTGAAGAGCGGATTCTCCTACAATGAGCAGTTCTTC. This translates into CASTPLKSGFSYNEQFF.